The T cell receptor (beta chain) under discussion was sequenced for a study of cytomegalovirus exposure and HLA in healthy donors. Germline-derived CDR1 and CDR2 are LNHNV and YYDKDF (reference sequence). V was trimmed by 5 bases and J by 4 bases, leaving 12 bases between them. The CDR3 has 14 residues. The table lists this clone with a few counts. Its antigen is as yet unknown. The study's findings and limits: Across all donors, roughly uniform sequencing depth was an assumption of the presence/absence analyses.

PCR employed 60 Vbeta and 13 Jbeta primers. The method was immunoSEQ multiplex PCR; TCRdb's version includes in-frame clones alone and lacks a portion of them. In the table there are approximately 120,000 clones, about a sixth of which are singletons. This chain uses TRBV15 with TRBJ1-5; D unclear. This sequence was found in a female donor in good health and CMV-seropositive. Sequencing used PBMCs. CDR3: CATSVVAVNQPQHF. The CDR3, as DNA: TGTGCCACCAGCGTTGTGGCGGTTAATCAGCCCCAGCATTTT.